Below, 4 T cell receptor beta chains from the same sample are listed, as sequenced in a study of blood T cell repertoires in COVID-19. Data came from immunoSEQ multiplex PCR; TCRdb stores just in-frame clones and leaves some out. The sample yields 150,000 to 200,000 clones, 89% seen once. Sequencing was done on a sample of PBMCs or T cells enriched from blood (not recorded which). All receptors derive from a woman aged 40-49 years with acute COVID-19.

The count of this clone is one. J is TRBJ2-7 and V is TRBV18; 8 nucleotides align to TRBD2. V dropped 2 bases and J dropped 0; count of bases not matched to a gene: 9. CDR1 is KGHSH, CDR2 LQKENI, per germline. This CDR3 spans 17 amino acids. CDR3 sequence: CASSPIRTGGSSYEQYF. Written as DNA, the CDR3 is TGTGCCAGCTCACCAATTCGGACGGGAGGGTCCTCCTACGAGCAGTACTTC. Full variable domain (missing parts from reference TRBV18 and TRBJ2-7): NAGVMQNPRHLVRRRGQEARLRCSPMKGHSHVYWYRQLPEEGLKFMVYLQKENIIDESGMPKERFSAEFPKEGPSILRIQQVVRGDSAAYFCASSPIRTGGSSYEQYFGPGTRLTVT.

This chain links TRBV15 with TRBJ1-4, with D unresolved. The length of the CDR3 is 22 residues. Trimming shortened V by 0 bases and J by 4 bases, and 30 bases separated the two germline ends. Germline V gene lookup returns CDR1 LNHNV and CDR2 YYDKDF (reference sequence). CDR3 nucleotides: TGTGCCACCAGCAGAGATTCTCCAGCGGTTTTTGCAGGTGCATTTGATAATGAAAAACTGTTTTTT. This gives the protein CATSRDSPAVFAGAFDNEKLFF.

In this sample, this clone turned up once. The V and J genes are TRBV28 and TRBJ2-3; the match to TRBD2 covers 9 bases. V dropped 5 bases and J dropped 1; count of bases not matched to a gene: 4. Germline V gene sequence: CDR1 MDHEN, CDR2 SYDVKM. The CDR3 is made up of 15 amino acids. The CDR3 protein is CASSPRTSGTDTQYF. The CDR3 nucleotides are TGTGCCAGCAGTCCCCGGACTAGCGGCACAGATACGCAGTATTTT.

The chain uses TRBV27 and TRBJ2-3, with 11 nucleotides matching TRBD2. The CDR3 loop spans 16 amino acids. The germline V gene has CDR1 MNHEY and CDR2 SMNVEV (reference sequence). Trimming took 5 bases from V and 6 from J; bases not matched to a gene: 10. CDR3 protein: CASSPRLAGHRDTQYF. Here the CDR3 DNA reads TGTGCCAGCAGTCCGAGACTAGCGGGGCACCGGGATACGCAGTATTTT.